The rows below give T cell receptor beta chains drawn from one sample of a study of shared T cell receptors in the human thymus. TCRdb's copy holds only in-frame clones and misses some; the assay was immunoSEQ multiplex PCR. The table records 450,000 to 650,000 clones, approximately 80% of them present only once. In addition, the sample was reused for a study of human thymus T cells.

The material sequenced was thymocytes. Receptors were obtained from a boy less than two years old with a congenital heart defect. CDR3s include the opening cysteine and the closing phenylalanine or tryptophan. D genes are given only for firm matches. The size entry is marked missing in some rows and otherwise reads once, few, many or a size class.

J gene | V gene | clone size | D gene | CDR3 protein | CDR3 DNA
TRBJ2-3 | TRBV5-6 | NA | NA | CASSLATRTDTQYF | TGTGCCAGCAGCTTGGCGACTCGCACAGATACGCAGTATTTT
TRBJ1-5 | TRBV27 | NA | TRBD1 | CASSLGGQGAYQPQHF | TGTGCCAGCAGCTTGGGTGGACAGGGGGCTTATCAGCCCCAGCATTTT
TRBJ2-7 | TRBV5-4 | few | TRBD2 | CASSLGLAGSYEQYF | TGTGCCAGCAGCCTAGGACTAGCGGGTTCCTACGAGCAGTACTTC
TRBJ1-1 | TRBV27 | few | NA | CASSDRFGAFF | TGTGCCAGCAGCGACAGGTTTGGAGCTTTCTTT
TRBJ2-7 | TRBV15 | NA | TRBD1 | CATSRGPPPEGALSYEQYF | TGTGCCACCAGCAGAGGGCCCCCCCCAGAGGGGGCACTATCCTACGAGCAGTACTTC
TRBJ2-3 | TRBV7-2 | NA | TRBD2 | CASSSVTSADTQYF | TGTGCCAGCAGCTCAGTGACTAGCGCGGATACGCAGTATTTT
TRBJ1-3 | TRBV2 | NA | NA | CASIPQSSGNTIYF | TGTGCCAGCATCCCACAGAGCTCTGGAAACACCATATATTTT
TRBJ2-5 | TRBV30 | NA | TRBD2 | CAWSSPPTSGKPETQYF | TGTGCCTGGAGTTCCCCTCCGACTAGCGGGAAACCAGAGACCCAGTACTTC
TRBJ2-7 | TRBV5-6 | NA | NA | CASSLDAQTYEQYF | TGTGCCAGCAGCTTGGATGCACAAACCTACGAGCAGTACTTC
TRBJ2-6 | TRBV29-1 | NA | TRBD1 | CSVEGETGGPLSGANVLTF | TGCAGCGTTGAAGGCGAGACAGGGGGCCCCCTCTCTGGGGCCAACGTCCTGACTTTC
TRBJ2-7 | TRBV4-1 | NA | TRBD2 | CASSQDYGTMYEQYF | TGCGCCAGCAGCCAAGATTACGGGACTATGTACGAGCAGTACTTC
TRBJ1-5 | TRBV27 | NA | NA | CASSNKRAIDQPQHF | TGTGCCAGCAGTAATAAGAGGGCAATTGATCAGCCCCAGCATTTT
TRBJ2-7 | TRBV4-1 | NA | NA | CASSQDRAGAQNEQYF | TGCGCCAGCAGCCAAGATCGGGCAGGGGCGCAAAACGAGCAGTACTTC
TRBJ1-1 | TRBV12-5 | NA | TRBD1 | CASGCPGQTAREAFF | TGTGCTAGTGGTTGCCCGGGACAGACGGCCCGTGAAGCTTTCTTT
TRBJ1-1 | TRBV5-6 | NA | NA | CASSLTKGEMNTEAFF | TGTGCCAGCAGCTTGACTAAGGGGGAGATGAACACTGAAGCTTTCTTT
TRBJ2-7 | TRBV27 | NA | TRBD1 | CASSLSPDRGQSYEQYF | TGTGCCAGCAGTTTATCCCCTGACAGGGGTCAATCCTACGAGCAGTACTTC
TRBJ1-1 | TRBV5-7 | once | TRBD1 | CASSLRTGNTEAFF | TGTGCCAGCAGCCTACGGACAGGGAACACTGAAGCTTTCTTT
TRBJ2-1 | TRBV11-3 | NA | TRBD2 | CASSLAASGRLSYNEQFF | TGTGCCAGCAGCTTAGCAGCTAGCGGGCGCCTCTCCTACAATGAGCAGTTCTTC
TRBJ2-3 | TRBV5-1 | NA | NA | CASRSGTSGVTDTQYF | TGCGCCAGCAGATCCGGCACCAGCGGAGTTACAGATACGCAGTATTTT
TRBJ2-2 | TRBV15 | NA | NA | CATSRDGPGSNQNTGELFF | TGTGCCACCAGCAGAGATGGGCCAGGGTCTAATCAGAACACCGGGGAGCTGTTTTTT
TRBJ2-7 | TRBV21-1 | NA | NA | CASSLRTRSYEQYF | TGTGCCAGCAGCCTCCGGACTCGCTCCTACGAGCAGTACTTC
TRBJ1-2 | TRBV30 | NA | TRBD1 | CARRDRDHGYTF | TGTGCCCGACGGGACAGGGATCATGGCTACACCTTC
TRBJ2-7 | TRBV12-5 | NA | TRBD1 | CASGLVYRSRQGDCEQYF | TGTGCTAGTGGTTTGGTATACCGGTCGAGGCAGGGGGATTGCGAGCAGTACTTC
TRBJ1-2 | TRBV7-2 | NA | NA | CASTLRPGGYTF | TGTGCCAGCACCTTAAGGCCAGGAGGCTACACCTTC
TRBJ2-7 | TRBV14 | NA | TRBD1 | CASSPKHRDSNSYYEQYF | TGTGCCAGCAGCCCGAAGCACCGGGACAGTAACTCGTACTACGAGCAGTACTTC
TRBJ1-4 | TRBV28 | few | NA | CASSFWRSGRLNEKLFF | TGTGCCAGCAGTTTTTGGAGATCAGGGAGGCTTAATGAAAAACTGTTTTTT
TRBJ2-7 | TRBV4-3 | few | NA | CASSQDGRGYEQYF | TGCGCCAGCAGCCAAGACGGGAGAGGGTACGAGCAGTACTTC
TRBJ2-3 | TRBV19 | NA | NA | CASSIVEGAWDTQYF | TGTGCCAGTAGTATAGTGGAGGGGGCATGGGATACGCAGTATTTT
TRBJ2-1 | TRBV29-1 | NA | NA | CSVELAQNSYNEQFF | TGCAGCGTTGAACTGGCACAGAACTCCTACAATGAGCAGTTCTTC
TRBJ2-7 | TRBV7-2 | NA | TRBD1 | CASSSRDRDRHEQYF | TGTGCCAGCAGCTCTCGGGACAGGGATCGCCACGAGCAGTACTTC
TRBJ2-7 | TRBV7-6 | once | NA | CASSPPPGGGYEQYF | TGTGCCAGCAGCCCCCCCCCTGGGGGAGGATACGAGCAGTACTTC
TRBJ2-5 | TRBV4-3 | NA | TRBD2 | CASSQEWASGRETQYF | TGCGCCAGCAGCCAAGAATGGGCTAGCGGGAGAGAGACCCAGTACTTC
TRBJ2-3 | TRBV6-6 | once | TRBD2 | CASRRTSAPDTQYF | TGTGCCAGCAGAAGGACTAGCGCCCCAGATACGCAGTATTTT
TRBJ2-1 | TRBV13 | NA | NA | CANANQSDEQFF | TGTGCCAACGCCAACCAGTCTGATGAGCAGTTCTTC
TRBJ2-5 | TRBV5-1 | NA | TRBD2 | CASSSEGREGWETQYF | TGCGCCAGCAGCTCAGAGGGGCGGGAGGGATGGGAGACCCAGTACTTC
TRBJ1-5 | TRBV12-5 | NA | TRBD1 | CASGLVHRGTGHRYSNQPQHF | TGTGCTAGTGGTTTGGTACATCGGGGGACAGGGCACCGCTATAGCAATCAGCCCCAGCATTTT
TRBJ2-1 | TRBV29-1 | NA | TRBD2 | CSLGVAGGPGNEQFF | TGCAGCCTCGGGGTAGCGGGAGGGCCAGGGAATGAGCAGTTCTTC
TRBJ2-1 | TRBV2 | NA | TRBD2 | CASSEGLAGAYNEQFF | TGTGCCAGCAGTGAAGGTCTAGCGGGAGCCTACAATGAGCAGTTCTTC
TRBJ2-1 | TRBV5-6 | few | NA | CASSLAPRDNEQFF | TGTGCCAGCAGCTTGGCCCCCAGGGACAATGAGCAGTTCTTC
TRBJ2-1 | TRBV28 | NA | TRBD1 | CASSPRQGFTATYNEQFF | TGTGCCAGCAGTCCGAGACAGGGTTTCACGGCGACATACAATGAGCAGTTCTTC
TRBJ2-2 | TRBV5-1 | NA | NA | CASSPSVGGELFF | TGCGCCAGCAGCCCCAGCGTAGGCGGGGAGCTGTTTTTT
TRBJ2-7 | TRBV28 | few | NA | CASGDYEQYF | TGTGCTAGCGGAGACTACGAGCAGTACTTC
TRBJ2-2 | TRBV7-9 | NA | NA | CASSLGSRVNTGELFF | TGTGCCAGCAGCTTAGGGTCGCGGGTGAACACCGGGGAGCTGTTTTTT